This passage covers 28 T cell receptor beta chains from one sample sequenced in a study of patients and donors after allogeneic stem cell transplantation. Via MiXCR, TCRdb re-called the RT-PCR reads, giving one row per CDR3 protein. The data contain over 150,000 distinct CDR3 sequences, 30% of them singletons. Material for sequencing was blood, either unsorted or a sorted T cell fraction (not recorded which). Receptors originate from a human donor who was either an allogeneic HSCT recipient or a stem cell or donor lymphocyte infusion donor (not recorded which). It is not recorded whose cells these are; they may come from a transplant donor.

This clonotype was counted between two and nine times. This chain joins TRBV24-1 and TRBJ2-5, with TRBD2 matching 9 bases. This CDR3 comprises 13 residues. Trimming cost V 7 bases and J 3 bases; bases outside gene matches: 2. The germline gives CDR1 KGHDR, CDR2 SFDVKD. The CDR3 bases are TGTGCCACCAGCGTAGCGGGAGAAGAGACCCAGTACTTC. Protein product: CATSVAGEETQYF.

In this sample, this clonotype turned up a few times. The chain uses TRBV24-1 and TRBJ1-5, with D possibly TRBD1 on 5 matching bases. V was pared by 0 bases and J by 0 bases, with 14 bases between. Looked up from germline, CDR1 is KGHDR and CDR2 is SFDVKD. There are 18 residues in the CDR3. Written as DNA, the CDR3 is TGTGCCACCAGTGATTTGCATGGGGGTGCCGATAGCAATCAGCCCCAGCATTTT. Its protein product is CATSDLHGGADSNQPQHF.

The rearrangement joins TRBV12-3 or TRBV12-4 to TRBJ2-2; no firm D call. The germline V and J ends were trimmed by 5 bases and 7 bases, with 11 bases remaining between them. The CDR3 spans 13 residues. CDR3 nucleotides: TGTGCCAGCAGTCGGATAATTAACGGGGAGCTGTTTTTT. This encodes CASSRIINGELFF.

A few counts support this clonotype. J is TRBJ2-1 and V is TRBV29-1; TRBD2 agrees at 8 bases. The CDR3 is 16 amino acids. The V and J ends lost 1 base and 3 bases, in that order; junction bases with no gene match: 8. CDR1 and CDR2 from the germline V gene are SQVTM and ANQGSEA. Here the CDR3 DNA reads TGCAGCGTTGAAGGGCCGAGCGGGAGAATCTACAATGAGCAGTTCTTC. It specifies CSVEGPSGRIYNEQFF.

The rearrangement uses TRBV6-1 and TRBJ1-1, with TRBD1 as a possible D gene (6 bases). CDR3 length: 14 amino acids. From germline, CDR1 is MNHNS and CDR2 SASEGT. Trimming took 6 bases from V and 1 from J, leaving 12 bases between them. CDR3 DNA sequence: TGTGCCAGCAGGTGGGGGCACTGGAACACTGAAGCTTTCTTT. It translates to CASRWGHWNTEAFF.

The gene calls are TRBV12-3 or TRBV12-4 and TRBJ2-1; tentatively, D is TRBD1 (6 bases). V was clipped by 6 bases and J by 8 bases, with 29 bases between them. The CDR3 sequence is 18 residues long. In DNA form, the CDR3 reads TGTGCCAGCAGCCTGCCAACGGGACAAAAAACCCGTGGGGATGAGCAGTTCTTC. Its protein is CASSLPTGQKTRGDEQFF.

This clonotype was recorded a few times. As DNA, the CDR3 is TGTGCCAGCAGTTCCAGACTAGCGGGACAAGAGACCCAGTACTTC. Translating it yields CASSSRLAGQETQYF. This rearrangement joins TRBV28 to TRBJ2-5, with 11 bases identical to TRBD2. The ends lost 4 bases at V and 2 bases at J; junction bases unmatched: 3. In germline, CDR1 is MDHEN, CDR2 SYDVKM. The CDR3 totals 15 residues.

This clonotype has a count of ten or more. The chain has TRBV29-1 and TRBJ1-5; tentatively, D is TRBD1 (5 bases). The CDR3 has 13 residues. The ends were cut back, 6 bases at V and 7 bases at J, with 16 bases in the middle. CDR1 SQVTM and CDR2 ANQGSEA come from the germline V gene. The CDR3 is CSVGGRWDQPQHF. The CDR3 DNA sequence: TGCAGCGTGGGAGGTCGGTGGGACCAGCCCCAGCATTTT. The full variable domain, its missing parts supplied by reference TRBV29-1 and TRBJ1-5, is SAVISQKPSRDICQRGTSLTIQCQVDSQVTMMFWYRQQPGQSLTLIATANQGSEATYESGFVIDKFPISRPNLTFSTLTVSNMSPEDSSIYLCSVGGRWDQPQHFGDGTRLSIL.

V gene TRBV7-2 combines with J gene TRBJ1-3; D is unresolved. The CDR3 loop spans 15 amino acids. The germline CDR1 and CDR2 sequences are SGHTA and FQGNSA. V was pared by 1 base and J by 0 bases, with 7 bases between. CDR3 DNA: TGTGCCAGCAGCTTAGGGATTAGCTCTGGAAACACCATATATTTT. It specifies CASSLGISSGNTIYF.

The CDR3 is CASSLAFQETQYF. CDR3 in DNA: TGTGCCAGCAGCTTGGCTTTCCAAGAGACCCAGTACTTC. The chain uses TRBV11-2 and TRBJ2-5, with unresolved D. This CDR3 spans 13 amino acids. Germline V gene lookup returns CDR1 SGHAT and CDR2 FQNNGV. Trimming shortened V by 3 bases and J by 1 base, and 6 bases separated the two germline ends.

This clonotype was detected only a few times. The chain is built from TRBV12-3 or TRBV12-4 and TRBJ1-2; D not resolved. V lost 2 bases to trimming and J lost 6 bases, with 10 bases between them. This CDR3 spans 13 amino acids. The CDR3 sequence is CASSLRRVDGYTF. DNA of the CDR3: TGTGCCAGCAGTTTAAGGAGGGTCGATGGCTACACCTTC.

A few counts support this clonotype. The chain combines TRBV4-3 with TRBJ2-5; D is perhaps TRBD1 or TRBD2 (5 bases each). Germline V gene lookup returns CDR1 LGHNA and CDR2 YSLEER. The CDR3 length is 16 residues. The V end was cut by 1 base, the J end by 0 bases, with 12 bases between. For the CDR3, the DNA is TGCGCCAGCAGCCAAGTGGGTGGGGGAAACCAAGAGACCCAGTACTTC. Amino acid sequence: CASSQVGGGNQETQYF.

The chain joins TRBV19 to TRBJ2-3; the D gene is possibly TRBD1 (6 bases). The CDR3 contains 15 residues. V was pared by 5 bases and J by 2 bases, with 14 bases between. Germline CDR1 is LNHDA and CDR2 is SQIVND (reference sequence). In DNA, the CDR3 is TGTGCCAGTAGTCCGTCCGACAGGTTCACAGATACGCAGTATTTT. Residues: CASSPSDRFTDTQYF.

The chain combines TRBV27 with TRBJ2-2; TRBD1 matches at 10 bases. Trimming removed 5 bases from V and 6 bases from J; junction bases left unmatched: 3. Germline lookup yields CDR1 MNHEY and CDR2 SMNVEV (reference sequence). This CDR3 is built from 14 residues. The CDR3 sequence is CASSPGTGAGELFF. CDR3 in DNA: TGTGCCAGCAGTCCCGGGACAGGGGCCGGGGAGCTGTTTTTT.

V usage is TRBV18 and J usage is TRBJ2-7; 7 nucleotides agree with TRBD2. CDR3 length: 18 residues. Unmatched junction bases numbered 19, after V lost 3 bases and J lost 5 bases. The germline V gene encodes CDR1 KGHSH and CDR2 LQKENI. CDR3 nucleotides: TGTGCCAGCTCACCGCCTCCAGGTCAGCGGGAAAAAGGGGACGAGCAGTACTTC. Encoded protein: CASSPPPGQREKGDEQYF.

This clonotype has a handful of counts. This sequence joins TRBV7-8 and TRBJ1-1; weak D call: TRBD1 (5 bases). The germline gives CDR1 SGHVS, CDR2 FQNEAQ. The ends were cut back, 4 bases at V and 10 bases at J, with 19 bases in the middle. The CDR3 consists of 14 residues. The CDR3 is CASSSSRELRGAFF. The CDR3 DNA reads TGTGCCAGCAGCTCCTCCAGGGAGTTGCGCGGAGCTTTCTTT.

This clonotype was seen at least ten times. V and J are TRBV20-1 and TRBJ1-6; unclear D gene. The CDR3 runs 12 residues. V lost 3 bases to trimming and J lost 6 bases, with 6 bases between them. The germline gives CDR1 DFQATT, CDR2 SNEGSKA (reference sequence). The CDR3, as DNA: TGCAGTGCTAGTGTCGGTAATTCACCCCTCCACTTT. Encoded protein: CSASVGNSPLHF.

This clonotype was counted only a few times. This sequence joins TRBV27 and TRBJ1-2; 8 bases match TRBD1. The V gene's germline CDR1 is MNHEY and CDR2 SMNVEV (reference sequence). This CDR3 has 14 amino acids. The V and J ends lost 3 bases and 8 bases, in that order; junction bases with no gene match: 8. The CDR3 DNA follows: TGTGCCAGCAGTTTGAATCAGGGGGCGACGGGCTACACCTTC. The encoded protein is CASSLNQGATGYTF.

This clonotype was picked up a small number of times. This chain links TRBV20-1 with TRBJ2-7; D may correspond to TRBD1 or TRBD2 (5 bases each). This CDR3 contains 14 residues. V gave up 6 bases and J gave up 2 bases, with 17 bases separating them. Germline V gene lookup returns CDR1 DFQATT and CDR2 SNEGSKA (reference sequence). CDR3 nucleotide sequence: TGCAGTGCAGAAAGAGAGGGGAGTCCCTACGAGCAGTACTTC. Amino acid sequence: CSAEREGSPYEQYF.

This clonotype was recorded only once. The chain joins TRBV7-2 to TRBJ2-3; 11 positions match TRBD2. The ends lost 5 bases at V and 2 bases at J; junction bases unmatched: 6. Germline assignment: CDR1 SGHTA and CDR2 FQGNSA. This CDR3 spans 16 amino acids. As DNA, the CDR3 is TGTGCCAGCAGCACTCGACTAGCGGGAATCACAGATACGCAGTATTTT. Protein: CASSTRLAGITDTQYF. Combining the CDR3 with reference TRBV7-2 and TRBJ2-3 gives the whole variable domain GAGVSQSPSNKVTEKGKDVELRCDPISGHTALYWYRQSLGQGLEFLIYFQGNSAPDKSGLPSDRFSAERTGGSVSTLTIQRTQQEDSAVYLCASSTRLAGITDTQYFGPGTRLTVL.

By proportion, this clonotype is medium-sized. The chain joins TRBV6-5 to TRBJ1-4; maybe TRBD1 (5 bases). The CDR3 consists of 11 residues. V lost 8 bases and J 8 bases, leaving 9 bases between the germline ends. Germline loops: CDR1 MNHEY, CDR2 SVGAGI. The CDR3 DNA reads as TGTGCCAGCTGGGGGGGGGAAAAACTGTTTTTT. This translates into CASWGGEKLFF.

This sequence joins TRBV7-8 and TRBJ2-1; possibly TRBD2 for D (5 bases). The V gene's germline CDR1 is SGHVS and CDR2 FQNEAQ. The V end lost 1 base, the J end lost 9 bases, and 13 bases lay between the germline ends. The CDR3 is 14 amino acids. The CDR3 coding sequence is TGTGCCAGCAGCTTAGAACCTAGCTCGGGTGAGCAGTTCTTC. This encodes CASSLEPSSGEQFF.

This clonotype occurred a few times. This chain connects TRBV4-3 to TRBJ1-2; no firm D call. Trimming took off 2 bases at V and 8 bases at J, with 15 bases between the two ends. The germline CDR1 and CDR2 sequences are LGHNA and YSLEER. The CDR3 runs 14 residues. The CDR3 sequence is CASSQNQALGGYTF. In DNA, the CDR3 is TGCGCCAGCAGCCAAAACCAGGCCTTAGGGGGCTACACCTTC.

This clonotype was picked up many times. The junction differs from germline at one of its ends, possibly a read error. The CDR3 region has the DNA TGTGCCAGCTCACCAGGAGGGGGAAATCAGCCCCAGCATTTT. This translates into CASSPGGGNQPQHF. The genes are TRBV5-1 and TRBJ1-5; D might be TRBD1 (6 bases). The germline V gene encodes CDR1 SGHRS and CDR2 YFSETQ. The CDR3 loop spans 14 amino acids.

CDR3 DNA: TGCAGCGTTGAGGACAGGGTCCTCACCGGGGAGCTGTTTTTT. It encodes CSVEDRVLTGELFF. The gene calls are TRBV29-1 and TRBJ2-2; 8 nucleotides align to TRBD1. The CDR3 runs to 14 residues. From germline, CDR1 is SQVTM and CDR2 ANQGSEA. The V gene end was trimmed by 3 bases and the J gene end by 4 bases; junction bases not matched to a gene: 4.

This clonotype was counted a few times. CDR3: CASLGGPSGDTQYF. Written as DNA, the CDR3 is TGTGCCAGCCTGGGCGGGCCGAGCGGGGATACGCAGTATTTT. The chain recombines TRBV27 with TRBJ2-3; weak D call: TRBD2 (6 bases). Trimming stripped 8 bases from V and 6 bases from J, with 18 bases between. The CDR3 consists of 14 residues. Looked up from germline, CDR1 is MNHEY and CDR2 is SMNVEV (reference sequence).

This clonotype was picked up a small number of times. The rearrangement links TRBV7-9 to TRBJ2-5; tentatively, D is TRBD1 or TRBD2 (5 bases each). Trimming removed 1 base at V and 5 bases at J, with 14 bases between. Germline CDR1 is SEHNR and CDR2 is FQNEAQ (reference sequence). CDR3 size: 15 residues. CDR3 DNA: TGTGCCAGCAGCTTAGGTGTCGGGGCGAGGGAGACCCAGTACTTC. Protein sequence: CASSLGVGARETQYF.

V is TRBV7-3 and J is TRBJ2-3; 11 bases fit TRBD2. This CDR3 is built from 15 residues. V was pared by 5 bases and J by 4 bases, with 5 bases of the junction left unmatched. Germline V gene sequence: CDR1 SGHTA, CDR2 FQGTGA. CDR3 DNA: TGTGCCAGCAGCGTAGCGGGAGGGAGGGCAGATACGCAGTATTTT. It specifies CASSVAGGRADTQYF.